This T cell receptor beta chain was obtained from a study of metastatic and nonmetastatic thyroid tumors. Under the authors' procedure: Across clinicopathological groups, CDR3 differences served as the basis for building a distant-metastasis classifier for papillary thyroid cancer. TCRdb re-analyzed the PCR reads using MiXCR. The V and J calls were not made by the authors but by TCRdb's processing. This table has about 24,000 clones, around a fifth appearing once. Findings and limits, study-wide: A significant increase in TCR beta diversity was reportedly seen in malignant thyroid tumors relative to benign nodules, in blood and tumor.

Concerning this clone: Its antigen is undetermined.

CDR3 length equals 14 residues. Germline V gives CDR1 SGDLS, CDR2 YYNGEE. Trimming at V came to 6 bases and at J to 5 bases, leaving 5 bases not matched to a gene. Thyroid surgery took place with no prior treatment in any patient. The sequencing input was blood. The chain joins TRBV9 to TRBJ2-3; 11 nucleotides line up with TRBD2. The TCR originated in a male donor with papillary thyroid cancer or a benign thyroid nodule (not recorded which). Some clones in this sample may be carry-over from other donors' samples. The CDR3 region is CASIPTSGRDTQYF. The CDR3 region has the DNA TGTGCCAGCATCCCCACTAGCGGGAGAGATACGCAGTATTTT.